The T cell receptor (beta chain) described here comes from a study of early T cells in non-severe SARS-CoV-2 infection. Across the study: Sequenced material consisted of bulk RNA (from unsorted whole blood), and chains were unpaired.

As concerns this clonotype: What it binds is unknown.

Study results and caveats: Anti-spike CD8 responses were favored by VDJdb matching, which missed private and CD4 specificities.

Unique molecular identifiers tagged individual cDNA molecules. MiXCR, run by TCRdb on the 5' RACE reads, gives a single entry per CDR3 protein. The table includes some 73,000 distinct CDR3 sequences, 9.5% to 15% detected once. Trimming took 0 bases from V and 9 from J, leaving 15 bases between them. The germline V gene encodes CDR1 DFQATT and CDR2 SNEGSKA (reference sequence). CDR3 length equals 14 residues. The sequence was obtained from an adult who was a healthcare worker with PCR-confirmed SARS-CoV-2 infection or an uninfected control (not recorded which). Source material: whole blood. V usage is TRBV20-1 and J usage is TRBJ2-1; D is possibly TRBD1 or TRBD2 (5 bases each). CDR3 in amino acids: CSARDPKRDGEQFF. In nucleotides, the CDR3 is TGCAGTGCTAGAGATCCCAAAAGGGACGGTGAGCAGTTCTTC.